This entry is about one T cell receptor beta chain. Antigen specificity is unknown. The data belong to a study of OX40 agonist ivuxolimab in advanced cancers. The overall study: Each patient was given ivuxolimab into a vein every 2 weeks, at 0.01 to 10 mg/kg. A mean age of about 59 years, range roughly 20 to 80, was recorded, and over 65% were male.

Findings of the study overall: Researchers report that CD8+ T cells had, on average, more expanded clones than CD4+.

This CDR3 spans 14 amino acids. The V gene lost 5 bases and the J gene lost 2 bases, with 12 bases spanning the gap. CDR1 and CDR2 (germline): SGHTA, FQGTGA. TCRdb keeps only in-frame clones here, not all; method: immunoSEQ multiplex PCR. Counted here are 25,000 to 35,000 clones, less than 90% occurring once; the ten biggest clones make up around 20%. The input for sequencing was CD4+ or CD8+ T cells sorted from blood, taken in a trial of the OX40 agonist ivuxolimab. The sequence was obtained from an adult with an advanced solid tumor such as melanoma, head and neck, liver or kidney cancer. The rearrangement uses TRBV7-3 and TRBJ1-1; possible D gene TRBD1, 6 bases. CDR3 loop: CASSLHRANTEAFF. DNA of the CDR3: TGTGCCAGCAGCCTACACAGGGCTAACACTGAAGCTTTCTTT.